The 11 T cell receptor beta chains listed next were all sequenced from one sample in a study of shared clonotypes between healthy human individuals. Some clones are missing from TCRdb's copy, which holds only in-frame ones; the method was immunoSEQ multiplex PCR. The table includes about 92,000 clones, approximately 44% detected once. The sequenced sample was PBMCs. The source of these receptors is a woman aged 40-49 years in good health. Some clones in this sample may be carry-over from other donors' samples.

The gene calls are TRBV29-1 and TRBJ2-1; no reliable D call. The CDR3 has 13 residues. Germline-derived CDR1 and CDR2 are SQVTM and ANQGSEA. V was clipped by 5 bases and J by 3 bases, with 11 bases between them. In DNA, the CDR3 is TGCAGCGTTTTTTGGGCTGTCTACAATGAGCAGTTCTTC. Translation: CSVFWAVYNEQFF.

The genes are TRBV11-2 and TRBJ1-3; D gene uncertain. Germline loops: CDR1 SGHAT, CDR2 FQNNGV. The V and J ends lost 0 bases and 3 bases respectively, with 9 bases between them. This CDR3 comprises 15 residues. CDR3 coding DNA: TGTGCCAGCAGCTTAGATCTAATCTTTGGAAACACCATATATTTT. Translating it yields CASSLDLIFGNTIYF.

For this clone: The likely explanation is a read error, given a far larger clone one base away. This sequence joins TRBV29-1 and TRBJ2-6; 10 bases agree with TRBD1. The CDR3 totals 15 residues. The germline CDR1 and CDR2 sequences are SQVTM and ANQGSEA. CDR3 loop: CGAETGGTGANVLTF. The CDR3 DNA reads TGCGGCGCGGAGACAGGGGGCACTGGGGCCAACGTCCTGACTTTC. The full variable domain, in which reference TRBV29-1 and TRBJ2-6 provide the parts outside the CDR3, is SAVISQKPSRDICQRGTSLTIQCQVDSQVTMMFWYRQQPGQSLTLIATANQGSEATYESGFVIDKFPISRPNLTFSTLTVSNMSPEDSSIYLCGAETGGTGANVLTFGAGSRLTVL.

This sequence joins TRBV10-1 and TRBJ2-7, with 9 bases fitting TRBD2. Germline assignment: CDR1 WNHNN and CDR2 SYGVQD (reference sequence). V was clipped by 5 bases and J by 6 bases; unmatched bases: 5. This CDR3 has 13 residues. CDR3 nucleotide sequence: TGCGCCAGCAGTATAGGGACTAGCAGCGAGCAGTACTTC. It encodes CASSIGTSSEQYF.

This chain joins TRBV11-3 and TRBJ2-5; tentatively, D is TRBD2 (6 bases). Trimming took off 3 bases at V and 8 bases at J, with 13 bases between the two ends. The CDR3 has 13 residues. Germline V gene lookup returns CDR1 SGHNT and CDR2 YENEEA. As DNA, the CDR3 is TGTGCCAGCAGCTTCGGTGGTGCGGGAACCCAGTACTTC. It specifies CASSFGGAGTQYF.

This chain connects TRBV4-1 to TRBJ1-6; D may be TRBD1 (6 bases). Germline V gene data show CDR1 as MGHRA and CDR2 as YSYEKL. The CDR3 consists of 14 residues. Trimming left V 1 base short and J 9 bases short, with 10 bases between. CDR3 nucleotide sequence: TGCGCCAGCAGCCAAGCAGGGGATGGTTCACCCCTCCACTTT. Translated: CASSQAGDGSPLHF.

There are many counts of this clone. V gene TRBV7-9 combines with J gene TRBJ2-1; D possibly corresponds to TRBD1 (5 bases). Per germline, CDR1 SEHNR and CDR2 FQNEAQ (reference sequence). The CDR3 length is 16 residues. V was trimmed by 3 bases and J by 1 base, leaving 13 bases between them. CDR3 DNA sequence: TGTGCCAGCAGCTTCACGGGCCAGGGATCCTACAATGAGCAGTTCTTC. Protein product: CASSFTGQGSYNEQFF. Using reference TRBV7-9 and TRBJ2-1 for the parts outside the CDR3, the full variable domain is DTGVSQNPRHKITKRGQNVTFRCDPISEHNRLYWYRQTLGQGPEFLTYFQNEAQLEKSRLLSDRFSAERPKGSFSTLEIQRTEQGDSAMYLCASSFTGQGSYNEQFFGPGTRLTVL.

Written as DNA, the CDR3 is TGTGCCAGCAGCTTCCGAGGGCTAGGGAACACTGAAGCTTTCTTT. It encodes CASSFRGLGNTEAFF. The chain uses TRBV7-9 and TRBJ1-1; D ambiguous. The CDR3 totals 15 residues. V was clipped by 3 bases and J by 1 base, with 12 bases between them. Germline loops: CDR1 SEHNR, CDR2 FQNEAQ (reference sequence). The variable domain in full, completed from reference TRBV7-9 and TRBJ1-1, reads DTGVSQNPRHKITKRGQNVTFRCDPISEHNRLYWYRQTLGQGPEFLTYFQNEAQLEKSRLLSDRFSAERPKGSFSTLEIQRTEQGDSAMYLCASSFRGLGNTEAFFGQGTRLTVV.

This clone has a handful of counts. The chain couples TRBV29-1 to TRBJ2-1; no reliable D call. The CDR3 is 14 amino acids. In germline, CDR1 is SQVTM, CDR2 ANQGSEA. Trimming shortened V by 3 bases and J by 3 bases, and 12 bases separated the two germline ends. The CDR3 region is CSVDGGQSYNEQFF. CDR3 bases: TGCAGCGTTGATGGTGGGCAGAGCTACAATGAGCAGTTCTTC.

This clone appeared many times. The CDR3 DNA reads as TGTGCCAGCAGCTTAGGGGGGAGGGAGCGGGAGGTCTACGAGCAGTACTTC. Residues: CASSLGGREREVYEQYF. The chain has TRBV7-2 and TRBJ2-7; the match to TRBD2 covers 9 bases. This CDR3 comprises 17 residues. CDR1 and CDR2 (germline): SGHTA, FQGNSA. The V gene end was trimmed by 1 base and the J gene end by 3 bases; junction bases not matched to a gene: 10. The whole variable domain, remainder taken from reference TRBV7-2 and TRBJ2-7, is GAGVSQSPSNKVTEKGKDVELRCDPISGHTALYWYRQSLGQGLEFLIYFQGNSAPDKSGLPSDRFSAERTGGSVSTLTIQRTQQEDSAVYLCASSLGGREREVYEQYFGPGTRLTVT.

This clone has just one count. This chain uses TRBV30 with TRBJ2-1, with D hard to call. The germline gives CDR1 GTSNPN, CDR2 SVGIG (reference sequence). The CDR3 contains 11 residues. V was shortened by 5 bases and J by 10 bases, with 12 bases between the two germline ends. As DNA, the CDR3 is TGTGCCTGGGGACGTAACTACGAGCAGTTCTTC. Residues: CAWGRNYEQFF.